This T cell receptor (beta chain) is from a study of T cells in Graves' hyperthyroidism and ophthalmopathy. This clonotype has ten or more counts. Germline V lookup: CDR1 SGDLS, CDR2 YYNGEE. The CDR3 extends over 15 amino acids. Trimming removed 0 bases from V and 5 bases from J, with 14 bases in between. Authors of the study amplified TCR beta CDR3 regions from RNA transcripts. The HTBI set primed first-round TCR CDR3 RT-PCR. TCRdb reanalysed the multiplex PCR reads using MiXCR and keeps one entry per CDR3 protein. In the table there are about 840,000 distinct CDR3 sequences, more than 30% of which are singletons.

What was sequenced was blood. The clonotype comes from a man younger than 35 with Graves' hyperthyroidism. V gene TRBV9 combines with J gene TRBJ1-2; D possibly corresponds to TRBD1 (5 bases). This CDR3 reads CASSVGLGPTYGYTF. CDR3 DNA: TGTGCCAGCAGCGTAGGTTTGGGACCGACGTATGGCTACACCTTC.